The 27 T cell receptor beta chains in this list originate from one sample, sequenced in a study of somatic mutations in cytotoxic T cells in rheumatoid arthritis. TCRdb's copy holds only in-frame clones and misses some; the assay was immunoSEQ multiplex PCR. The repertoire holds 15,000 to 20,000 clones, with about 81% as singletons. The sample was CD8+ T cells sorted from blood. Source of these receptors: an adult with rheumatoid arthritis.

The V call is TRBV7-8, the J call TRBJ2-7; TRBD2 agrees at 7 bases. CDR3 length equals 15 residues. CDR1 is SGHVS, CDR2 FQNEAQ, per germline. V lost 5 bases and J lost 3; bases outside the gene matches: 10. CDR3 sequence: CASSERGVGDYEQYF. CDR3 DNA sequence: TGTGCCAGCAGCGAACGGGGGGTGGGGGACTACGAGCAGTACTTC.

The V and J genes are TRBV13 and TRBJ2-3; tentatively, D is TRBD1 (6 bases). Deletions cut 6 bases from V and 1 base from J, with 11 bases between. The CDR3 is 14 amino acids. Germline CDR1 reads PRHDT; CDR2 reads FYEKMQ (reference sequence). In DNA form, the CDR3 reads TGTGCCAGCAGTTGGGCAGGGGGCACAGATACGCAGTATTTT. This sequence encodes CASSWAGGTDTQYF.

This clone has just one count. The chain uses TRBV18 and TRBJ2-7; no reliable D call. Looked up from germline, CDR1 is KGHSH and CDR2 is LQKENI. The CDR3 extends over 14 amino acids. Trimming pared 1 base from V and 6 bases from J, leaving 13 bases between. CDR3 nucleotides: TGTGCCAGCTCACCACGGAAGACGTTACTCGAGCAGTACTTC. Translating gives CASSPRKTLLEQYF.

This chain uses TRBV15 with TRBJ2-5; TRBD2 might be the D (6 bases). The CDR3 contains 17 residues. Germline lookup yields CDR1 LNHNV and CDR2 YYDKDF (reference sequence). Trimming took off 4 bases at V and 2 bases at J, with 20 bases between the two ends. The CDR3 loop reads CATSNGGWSLKQETQYF. The CDR3 coding sequence is TGTGCCACCAGCAACGGGGGATGGAGCCTCAAGCAAGAGACCCAGTACTTC.

The V call is TRBV4-2, the J call TRBJ2-1; 7 nucleotides match TRBD2. Germline V gene sequence: CDR1 LGHNA, CDR2 YNFKEQ. The CDR3 is made up of 15 amino acids. The V segment lost 8 bases and the J segment 2 bases; nucleotides outside the gene matches: 9. The CDR3 DNA reads TGTGCCAGCCGCGTCGCGGGAGTCGCCTACAATGAGCAGTTCTTC. It translates to CASRVAGVAYNEQFF.

The genes are TRBV4-1 and TRBJ1-1; 9 bases match TRBD1. CDR3 size: 16 residues. CDR1 and CDR2 from the germline V gene are MGHRA and YSYEKL. Germline trimming cut 1 base from V and 0 bases from J; bases unmatched to any gene: 3. The CDR3 loop reads CASSQGTGAMNTEAFF. The CDR3 bases are TGCGCCAGCAGCCAAGGGACAGGGGCGATGAACACTGAAGCTTTCTTT.

The chain couples TRBV18 to TRBJ2-3; maybe TRBD1 (5 bases). Trimming shortened V by 3 bases and J by 0 bases, and 7 bases separated the two germline ends. The CDR3 contains 14 residues. CDR1 and CDR2 from the germline V gene are KGHSH and LQKENI. Here the CDR3 DNA reads TGTGCCAGCTCACCGACAGTTAGCACAGATACGCAGTATTTT. Its translation is CASSPTVSTDTQYF.

The rearrangement links TRBV28 to TRBJ1-6; weak D call: TRBD1 (6 bases). V was shortened by 1 base and J by 5 bases, with 9 bases between the two germline ends. The CDR3 is 15 residues long. CDR1 is MDHEN, CDR2 SYDVKM, per germline. In nucleotides, the CDR3 is TGTGCCAGCAGTTTATTTACAGGGAATAATTCACCCCTCCACTTT. This encodes CASSLFTGNNSPLHF.

The chain carries TRBV11-2 and TRBJ2-7; tentatively, D is TRBD2 (5 bases). Germline CDR1 reads SGHAT; CDR2 reads FQNNGV. V was pared by 5 bases and J by 1 base, with 18 bases between. This CDR3 has 16 amino acids. The CDR3 sequence: CASSPPLSGRSYEQYF. In nucleotides, the CDR3 is TGTGCCAGCAGCCCCCCGCTGAGCGGACGTTCCTACGAGCAGTACTTC.

This chain uses TRBV6-4 with TRBJ2-3, with 11 nucleotides matching TRBD2. Germline-derived CDR1 and CDR2 are MRHNA and SNTAGT. The CDR3 totals 15 residues. J gave up 4 bases and V 2 bases, and 2 bases lay outside the gene matches. CDR3 protein: CASSDLAGGADTQYF. The CDR3 DNA reads as TGTGCCAGCAGTGACCTAGCGGGGGGAGCAGATACGCAGTATTTT.

This clone appeared a single time. V is TRBV5-5 and J is TRBJ2-3, with D unclear. V was trimmed by 1 base and J by 2 bases, leaving 14 bases between them. This CDR3 has 16 residues. Germline CDR1 SGHKS, CDR2 YYEKEE (reference sequence). This chain's CDR3 is CASSLSDRAITDTQYF. The CDR3 coding sequence is TGTGCCAGCAGCTTGTCGGACCGAGCTATCACAGATACGCAGTATTTT.

This clone was observed a single time. The V gene is TRBV4-1, the J gene TRBJ2-6; 8 bases map to TRBD1. This CDR3 is 18 amino acids long. Germline V CDR1 and CDR2: MGHRA, YSYEKL. V shed 2 bases and J 2 bases; nucleotides not matched to a gene: 8. Here the CDR3 reads CASSQPDRAEAGANVLTF. The CDR3 nucleotides are TGCGCCAGCAGCCAACCGGACAGGGCGGAGGCTGGGGCCAACGTCCTGACTTTC.

This chain connects TRBV6-1 to TRBJ2-7; possibly TRBD1 for D (6 bases). Trimming removed 7 bases from V and 3 bases from J, with 19 bases in between. Germline V gene data show CDR1 as MNHNS and CDR2 as SASEGT. This CDR3 comprises 15 residues. DNA for the CDR3: TGTGCCAGCACTCTAAGGGCAGGGGCGATCTACGAGCAGTACTTC. It translates to CASTLRAGAIYEQYF.

The gene calls are TRBV27 and TRBJ1-5; D possibly corresponds to TRBD1 (5 bases). CDR3 length equals 14 residues. Trimming removed 6 bases from V and 0 bases from J, with 9 bases in between. Germline loops: CDR1 MNHEY, CDR2 SMNVEV (reference sequence). The CDR3 loop is CASRQGVSNQPQHF. The CDR3 DNA follows: TGTGCCAGCAGACAAGGGGTTAGCAATCAGCCCCAGCATTTT.

The chain couples TRBV10-2 to TRBJ1-1; D is undetermined. The V end lost 8 bases, the J end lost 7 bases, and 8 bases lay between the germline ends. From germline, CDR1 is WSHSY and CDR2 SAAADI. The CDR3 length is 10 residues. CDR3 sequence: CASADLEAFF. For the CDR3, the DNA is TGCGCCAGCGCGGACCTTGAAGCTTTCTTT.

V gene TRBV30 combines with J gene TRBJ1-6, with TRBD1 identical over 8 bases. CDR3 length: 14 residues. V was pared by 0 bases and J by 8 bases, with 3 bases of the junction left unmatched. Per germline, CDR1 GTSNPN and CDR2 SVGIG (reference sequence). The CDR3 reads CAWSVGQGYSPLHF. The CDR3, as DNA: TGTGCCTGGAGTGTAGGACAGGGATATTCACCCCTCCACTTT.

The rearrangement joins TRBV19 to TRBJ1-1; tentatively, D is TRBD1 (6 bases). The V gene's germline CDR1 is LNHDA and CDR2 SQIVND (reference sequence). Trimming removed 6 bases from V and 4 bases from J, with 12 bases in between. This CDR3 comprises 13 residues. This CDR3 reads CASSRLGATEAFF. Here the CDR3 DNA reads TGTGCCAGTAGCCGATTGGGGGCCACTGAAGCTTTCTTT.

The CDR3 is CASSLASRSEQFF. The CDR3 nucleotides read TGCGCCAGCAGCTTGGCCTCAAGATCGGAGCAGTTCTTC. V gene TRBV5-1 combines with J gene TRBJ2-1; D is unresolved. The CDR3 has 13 residues. The V gene's germline CDR1 is SGHRS and CDR2 YFSETQ. The V end was cut by 0 bases, the J end by 10 bases, with 11 bases between.

The count of this clone is one. The chain links TRBV5-4 to TRBJ2-3, with unresolved D. Looked up from germline, CDR1 is SGHNT and CDR2 is YYREEE (reference sequence). V was clipped by 1 base and J by 2 bases, with 11 bases between them. The CDR3 spans 15 residues. The CDR3 DNA follows: TGTGCCAGCAGCTTGCCTGAAACCCCCACAGATACGCAGTATTTT. This gives the protein CASSLPETPTDTQYF.

The chain joins TRBV9 to TRBJ2-5; TRBD2 matches at 9 bases. The length of the CDR3 is 15 residues. Germline V gene lookup returns CDR1 SGDLS and CDR2 YYNGEE. Losses at the gene ends were 3 bases for V and 5 bases for J; bases not matched to a gene: 8. The CDR3 here is CASSEGGGAGETQYF. Here the CDR3 DNA reads TGTGCCAGCAGCGAGGGCGGGGGGGCCGGTGAGACCCAGTACTTC.

This clone occurred once. The chain employs TRBV29-1 and TRBJ2-3; 9 bases fit TRBD2. There are 15 residues in the CDR3. V shed 3 bases, J shed 2 bases, and the junction held 6 bases outside the gene matches. Germline V lookup: CDR1 SQVTM, CDR2 ANQGSEA. In DNA, the CDR3 is TGCAGCGTTGATGGGCTAGCGGGAAACACAGATACGCAGTATTTT. This encodes CSVDGLAGNTDTQYF.

J is TRBJ2-1 and V is TRBV9; tentatively, D is TRBD2 (6 bases). CDR3 length equals 14 residues. From germline, CDR1 is SGDLS and CDR2 YYNGEE. V was clipped by 3 bases and J by 2 bases, with 9 bases between them. The CDR3 is CASSAVAAYNEQFF. CDR3 in DNA: TGTGCCAGCAGCGCCGTAGCGGCCTACAATGAGCAGTTCTTC.

The chain couples TRBV2 to TRBJ1-1; D is unresolved. CDR1 is SNHLY, CDR2 FYNNEI, per germline. Trimming left V 1 base short and J 5 bases short, with 11 bases between. The CDR3 runs 14 residues. The CDR3 DNA follows: TGTGCCAGCAGTGAAGAAGGAGGGAATACTGAAGCTTTCTTT. This translates into CASSEEGGNTEAFF.

This clone was seen a few times. The rearrangement joins TRBV19 to TRBJ1-1; a possible D gene is TRBD1 (6 bases). Per germline, CDR1 LNHDA and CDR2 SQIVND (reference sequence). The CDR3 length is 14 residues. Trimming took off 5 bases at V and 5 bases at J, with 15 bases between the two ends. The CDR3 protein is CASSLTSGATEAFF. The CDR3 coding sequence is TGTGCCAGTAGTCTTACCTCAGGGGCTACTGAAGCTTTCTTT.

The DNA of the CDR3 is TGTGCCAGCAGTTTGGGGAACACTGAAGCTTTCTTT. Amino acid sequence: CASSLGNTEAFF. This rearrangement joins TRBV28 to TRBJ1-1; unclear D gene. V was clipped by 3 bases and J by 1 base, with 3 bases between them. Germline CDR1 MDHEN, CDR2 SYDVKM. The CDR3 sequence is 12 residues long.

CDR3 coding DNA: TGTGCCAGCAGCTTTGGGTACAATGAGCAGTTCTTC. It specifies CASSFGYNEQFF. V and J are TRBV7-9 and TRBJ2-1, with D hard to call. V was clipped by 3 bases and J by 4 bases, with 4 bases between them. The CDR3 length is 12 residues. In germline, CDR1 is SEHNR, CDR2 FQNEAQ (reference sequence). Drawing the rest from reference TRBV7-9 and TRBJ2-1, the complete variable domain is DTGVSQNPRHKITKRGQNVTFRCDPISEHNRLYWYRQTLGQGPEFLTYFQNEAQLEKSRLLSDRFSAERPKGSFSTLEIQRTEQGDSAMYLCASSFGYNEQFFGPGTRLTVL.

This chain connects TRBV6-1 to TRBJ1-3; D might be TRBD1 (6 bases). With 2 bases removed from V and 3 bases from J, the gap between germline ends came to 8 bases. The CDR3 sequence is 14 residues long. CDR1 is MNHNS and CDR2 is SASEGT in the germline V gene. CDR3 sequence (DNA): TGTGCCAGCAGTGAATGGGGGCATGGAAACACCATATATTTT. It translates to CASSEWGHGNTIYF.